These T cell receptor beta chains were read from a single sample in a study of CD8 T cells in ankylosing spondylitis. One entry per CDR3 protein, called by TCRdb with MiXCR from the 5' RACE reads. The sample comprises over 700,000 distinct CDR3 sequences, under 20% of which are singletons, and approximately 18% rests with the top ten. The sample comprised blood, either unsorted or a sorted T cell fraction (not recorded which). The receptors derive from a male donor with ankylosing spondylitis. Both conserved end residues are part of each CDR3. D genes are given only for firm matches.

J gene | V gene | D gene | CDR3 protein
TRBJ2-1 | TRBV24-1 | - | CATNDARGGNEQFF
TRBJ2-7 | TRBV20-1 | TRBD1 | CSAIGGQIYEQYF
TRBJ2-3 | TRBV9 | TRBD2 | CASSRGLAAKSSTDTQYF
TRBJ2-7 | TRBV10-3 | TRBD2 | CAIRGLSGGASEQYF
TRBJ1-1 | TRBV2 | TRBD1 | CASSEQGVNTEAFF
TRBJ1-1 | TRBV4-2 | - | CASSPRAESTEAFF
TRBJ1-2 | TRBV6-1 | - | CASSEGINYGYTF
TRBJ2-3 | TRBV20-1 | TRBD1 | CSARQGRDTQYF
TRBJ2-1 | TRBV28 | TRBD2 | CASSPSGRRDYNEQFF
TRBJ1-1 | TRBV7-9 | - | CASSPGKGATEAFF
TRBJ1-6 | TRBV7-3 | - | CASSLTQGGSPLHF
TRBJ1-1 | TRBV3-1 | TRBD1 | CASSQDPPQGARTEAFF
TRBJ2-5 | TRBV4-1 | TRBD2 | CASSQVGTSVGETQYF
TRBJ1-2 | TRBV5-1 | - | CASSLDGGGGYTF
TRBJ2-1 | TRBV6-2/TRBV6-3 | - | CASSSHYEQFF
TRBJ2-5 | TRBV28 | - | CATLGGIETQYF
TRBJ2-1 | TRBV12-3/TRBV12-4 | - | CASSPGVSSYNEQFF
TRBJ1-2 | TRBV5-5 | - | CASSLGQGLPGYTF
TRBJ1-2 | TRBV12-3/TRBV12-4 | - | CASSFWGANGYTF
TRBJ2-7 | TRBV6-1 | - | CASSEQRNYEQYF
TRBJ2-1 | TRBV10-3 | - | CAISEKYGPYNEQFF
TRBJ2-1 | TRBV11-2 | - | CASSYSSNPYNEQFF
TRBJ2-1 | TRBV29-1 | TRBD1 | CSARGGTGVYNEQFF
TRBJ1-2 | TRBV12-3/TRBV12-4 | - | CASSLGLGSYGYTF
TRBJ2-5 | TRBV20-1 | TRBD2 | CSAIRGGSGSETQYF
TRBJ2-7 | TRBV5-1 | - | CASSLDVSYEQYF
TRBJ1-1 | TRBV6-1 | - | CASSRNRESTEAFF
TRBJ1-2 | TRBV20-1 | - | CSANGILANYGYTF
TRBJ2-3 | TRBV4-1 | - | CASSPGSGPLDTQYF
TRBJ1-2 | TRBV29-1 | - | CSVGSSRDTTNYGYTF
TRBJ2-3 | TRBV12-3/TRBV12-4 | TRBD1 | CASSFRGGRGDTQYF
TRBJ2-5 | TRBV20-1 | TRBD2 | CSARSSGSLEETQYF
TRBJ1-3 | TRBV5-1 | - | CASSLGGSTGPAFGNTIYF
TRBJ2-1 | TRBV11-1 | TRBD2 | CASSLLSLAGTYNEQFF
TRBJ2-7 | TRBV28 | - | CASSLVATDYEQYF
TRBJ1-4 | TRBV6-1 | - | CASSLRTEGGEKLFF
TRBJ1-2 | TRBV4-1 | TRBD1 | CASSQATGTGPNYGYTF
TRBJ1-1 | TRBV12-3/TRBV12-4 | - | CASTDLPDAAFF
TRBJ2-2 | TRBV5-6 | - | CASSLSQGSYTGELFF
TRBJ1-1 | TRBV7-9 | TRBD1 | CASSSAGTGLTEAFF
TRBJ1-2 | TRBV12-3/TRBV12-4 | - | CASSLDDRSYGYTF
TRBJ2-5 | TRBV15 | - | CATSRDLGVGETQYF
TRBJ1-1 | TRBV5-1 | - | CASSLEAEGEAFF
TRBJ2-2 | TRBV9 | - | CASSVALQAGTGELFF
TRBJ1-2 | TRBV11-2 | TRBD1 | CASTLGTGYGYTF